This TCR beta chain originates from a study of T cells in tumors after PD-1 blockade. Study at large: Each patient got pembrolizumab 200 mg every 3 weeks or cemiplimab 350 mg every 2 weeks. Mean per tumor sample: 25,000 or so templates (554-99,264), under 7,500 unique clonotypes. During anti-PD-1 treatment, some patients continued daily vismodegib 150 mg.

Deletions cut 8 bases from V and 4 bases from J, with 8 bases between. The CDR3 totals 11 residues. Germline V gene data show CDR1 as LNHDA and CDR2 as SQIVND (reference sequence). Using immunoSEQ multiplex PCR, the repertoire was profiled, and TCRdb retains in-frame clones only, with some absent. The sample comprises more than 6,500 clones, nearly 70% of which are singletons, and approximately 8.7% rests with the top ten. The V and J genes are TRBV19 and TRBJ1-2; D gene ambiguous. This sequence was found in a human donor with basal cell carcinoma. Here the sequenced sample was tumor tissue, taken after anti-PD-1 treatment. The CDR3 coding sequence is TGTGCCAGTGGCAGCAGCTATGGCTACACCTTC. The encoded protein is CASGSSYGYTF.